Sequencing of this T cell receptor beta chain was carried out in a study of cytomegalovirus exposure and HLA in healthy donors. The method was immunoSEQ multiplex PCR; TCRdb's version includes in-frame clones alone and lacks a portion of them. This sample yields 150,000 to 200,000 clones, of which 75% to 85% are seen a single time; 10% to 15% belongs to the top ten. There are 13 residues in the CDR3. V was shortened by 8 bases and J by 4 bases, with 14 bases between the two germline ends. Germline CDR1 MDHEN, CDR2 SYDVKM. To note about this clone: Its antigen remains unidentified.

Study observations and caveats: The classifier, whose performance was assessed in both the original and validation cohorts, reportedly diagnosed cytomegalovirus status with high specificity and sensitivity.

The sequence came from a woman aged 25 to 39 in good health and CMV-seropositive. Specimen: PBMCs. This sequence joins TRBV28 and TRBJ1-2; D is undetermined. The CDR3 loop is CASQTGISYGYTF. The CDR3 nucleotides are TGTGCCAGCCAAACCGGGATTAGCTATGGCTACACCTTC.